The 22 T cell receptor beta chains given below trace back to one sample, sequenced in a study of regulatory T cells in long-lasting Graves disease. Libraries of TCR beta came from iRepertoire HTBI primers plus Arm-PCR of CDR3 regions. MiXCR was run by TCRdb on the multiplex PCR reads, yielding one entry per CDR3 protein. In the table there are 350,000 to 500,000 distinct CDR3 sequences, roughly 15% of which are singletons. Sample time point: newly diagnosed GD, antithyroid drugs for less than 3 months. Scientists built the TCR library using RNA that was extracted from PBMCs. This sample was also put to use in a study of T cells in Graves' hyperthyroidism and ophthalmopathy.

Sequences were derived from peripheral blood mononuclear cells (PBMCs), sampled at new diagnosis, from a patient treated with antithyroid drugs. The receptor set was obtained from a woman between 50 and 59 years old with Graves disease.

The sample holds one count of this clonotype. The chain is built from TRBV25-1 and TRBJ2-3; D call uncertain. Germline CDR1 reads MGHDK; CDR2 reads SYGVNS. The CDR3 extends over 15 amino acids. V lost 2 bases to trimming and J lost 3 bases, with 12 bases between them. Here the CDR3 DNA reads TGTGCCAGCAGTGAAGTAGGAGTTCATACAGATACGCAGTATTTT. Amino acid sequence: CASSEVGVHTDTQYF.

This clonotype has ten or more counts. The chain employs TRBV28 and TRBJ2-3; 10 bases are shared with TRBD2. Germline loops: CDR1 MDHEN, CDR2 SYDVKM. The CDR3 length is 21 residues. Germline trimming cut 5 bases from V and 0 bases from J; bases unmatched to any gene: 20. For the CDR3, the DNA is TGTGCCAGCAGTACCCCCGCGTGGGGACTAGCGTTGGAGACTAGCACAGATACGCAGTATTTT. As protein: CASSTPAWGLALETSTDTQYF.

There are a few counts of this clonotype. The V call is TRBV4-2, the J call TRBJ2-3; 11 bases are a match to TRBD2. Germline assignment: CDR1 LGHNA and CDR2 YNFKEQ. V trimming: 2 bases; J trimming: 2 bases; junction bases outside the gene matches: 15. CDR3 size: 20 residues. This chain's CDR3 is CASSQKVVPGTSGFTDTQYF. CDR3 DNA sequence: TGTGCCAGCAGCCAAAAGGTAGTTCCCGGGACTAGCGGTTTCACAGATACGCAGTATTTT.

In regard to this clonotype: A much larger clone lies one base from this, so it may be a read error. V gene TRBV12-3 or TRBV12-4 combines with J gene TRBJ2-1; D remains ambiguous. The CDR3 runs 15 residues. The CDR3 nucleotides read TGTGCCAGCAGCCCCCCGACGGGTTCCTACAATGAGCAGCTCTTC. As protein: CASSPPTGSYNEQLF.

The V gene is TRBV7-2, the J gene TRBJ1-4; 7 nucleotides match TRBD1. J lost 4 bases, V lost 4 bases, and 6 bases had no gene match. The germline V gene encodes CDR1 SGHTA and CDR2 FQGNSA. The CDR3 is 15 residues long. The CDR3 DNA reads TGTGCCAGCAGCTCCCGACAGGGATATAATGAAAAACTGTTTTTT. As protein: CASSSRQGYNEKLFF.

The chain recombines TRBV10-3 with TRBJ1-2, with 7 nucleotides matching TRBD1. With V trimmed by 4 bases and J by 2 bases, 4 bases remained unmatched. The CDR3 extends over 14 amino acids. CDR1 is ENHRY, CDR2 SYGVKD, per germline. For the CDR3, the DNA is TGTGCCATCAGTGGTCCCAGGGGGAACTATGGCTACACCTTC. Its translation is CAISGPRGNYGYTF.

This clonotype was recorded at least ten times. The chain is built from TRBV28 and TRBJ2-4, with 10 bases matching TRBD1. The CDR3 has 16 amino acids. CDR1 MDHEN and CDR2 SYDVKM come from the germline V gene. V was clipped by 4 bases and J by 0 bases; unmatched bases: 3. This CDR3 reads CASSWDRGIAKNIQYF. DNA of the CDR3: TGTGCCAGCAGTTGGGACAGGGGCATAGCCAAAAACATTCAGTACTTC.

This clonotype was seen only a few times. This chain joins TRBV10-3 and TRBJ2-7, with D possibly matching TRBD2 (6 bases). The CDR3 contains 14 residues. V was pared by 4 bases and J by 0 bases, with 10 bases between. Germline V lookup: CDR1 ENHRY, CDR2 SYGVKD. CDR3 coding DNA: TGTGCCATCAGTGCGGGGGTAAGCTCCTACGAGCAGTACTTC. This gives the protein CAISAGVSSYEQYF.

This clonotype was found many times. CDR3 protein: CASSLGSNAAETQYF. DNA of the CDR3: TGTGCCAGCAGCCTTGGAAGCAACGCAGCAGAGACCCAGTACTTC. The rearrangement joins TRBV3-1 to TRBJ2-5; D is unresolved. The CDR3 runs to 15 residues. Germline lookup yields CDR1 LGHDT and CDR2 YNNKEL (reference sequence). V was pared by 4 bases and J by 4 bases, with 16 bases between.

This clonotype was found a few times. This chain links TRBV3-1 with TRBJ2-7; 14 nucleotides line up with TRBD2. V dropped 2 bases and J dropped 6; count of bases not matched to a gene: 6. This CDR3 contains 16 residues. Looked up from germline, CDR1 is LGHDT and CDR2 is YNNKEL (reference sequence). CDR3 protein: CASSQMGLAGAPEQYF. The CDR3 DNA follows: TGTGCCAGCAGCCAAATGGGACTAGCGGGAGCTCCCGAGCAGTACTTC.

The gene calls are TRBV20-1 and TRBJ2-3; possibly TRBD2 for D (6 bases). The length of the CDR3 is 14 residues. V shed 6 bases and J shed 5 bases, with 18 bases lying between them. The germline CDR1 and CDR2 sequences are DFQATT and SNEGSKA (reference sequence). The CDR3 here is CSADRDWEGDTQYF. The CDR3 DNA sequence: TGCAGTGCCGACCGGGACTGGGAAGGAGATACGCAGTATTTT.

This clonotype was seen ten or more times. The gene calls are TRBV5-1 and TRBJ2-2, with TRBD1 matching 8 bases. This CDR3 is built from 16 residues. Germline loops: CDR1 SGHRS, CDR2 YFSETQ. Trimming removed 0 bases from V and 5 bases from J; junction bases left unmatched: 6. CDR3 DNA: TGCGCCAGCAGCTTGGGCGACAGGGGAAGAACCGGGGAGCTGTTTTTT. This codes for CASSLGDRGRTGELFF. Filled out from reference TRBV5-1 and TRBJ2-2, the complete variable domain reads KAGVTQTPRYLIKTRGQQVTLSCSPISGHRSVSWYQQTPGQGLQFLFEYFSETQRNKGNFPGRFSGRQFSNSRSEMNVSTLELGDSALYLCASSLGDRGRTGELFFGEGSRLTVL.

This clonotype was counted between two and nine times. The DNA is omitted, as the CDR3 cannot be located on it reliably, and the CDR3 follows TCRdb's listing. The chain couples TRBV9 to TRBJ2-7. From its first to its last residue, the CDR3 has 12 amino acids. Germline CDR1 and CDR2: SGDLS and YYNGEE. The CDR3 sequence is CASAFGNGEQYF.

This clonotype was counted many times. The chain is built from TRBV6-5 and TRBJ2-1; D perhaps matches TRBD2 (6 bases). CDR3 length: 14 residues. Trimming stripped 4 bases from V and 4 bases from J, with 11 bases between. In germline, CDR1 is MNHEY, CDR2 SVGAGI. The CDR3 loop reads CASSSTSHYNEQFF. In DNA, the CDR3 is TGTGCCAGCAGTTCCACTAGCCATTACAATGAGCAGTTCTTC.

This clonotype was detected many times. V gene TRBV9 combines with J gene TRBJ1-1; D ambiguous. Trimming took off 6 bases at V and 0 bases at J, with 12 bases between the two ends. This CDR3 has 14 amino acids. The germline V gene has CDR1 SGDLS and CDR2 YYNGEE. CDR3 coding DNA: TGTGCCAGCAACTCGGGCCAGATGAACACTGAAGCTTTCTTT. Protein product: CASNSGQMNTEAFF.

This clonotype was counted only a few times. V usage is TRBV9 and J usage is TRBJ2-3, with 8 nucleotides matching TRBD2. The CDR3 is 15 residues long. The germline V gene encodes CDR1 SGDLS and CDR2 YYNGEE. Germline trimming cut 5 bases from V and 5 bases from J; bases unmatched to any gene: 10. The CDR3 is CASRTSGLPQDTQYF. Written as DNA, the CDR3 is TGTGCCAGCAGAACTAGCGGTCTTCCACAAGATACGCAGTATTTT.

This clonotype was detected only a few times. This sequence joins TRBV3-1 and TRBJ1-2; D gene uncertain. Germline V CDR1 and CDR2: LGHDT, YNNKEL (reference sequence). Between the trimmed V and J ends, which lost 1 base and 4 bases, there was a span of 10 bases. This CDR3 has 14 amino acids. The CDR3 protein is CASSQGLEIYGYTF. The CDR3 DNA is TGTGCCAGCAGCCAAGGATTAGAGATCTATGGCTACACCTTC.

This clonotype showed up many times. The CDR3 region is CASSYIGTGGYQDTQYF. In DNA, the CDR3 is TGTGCCAGCAGTTACATCGGGACAGGGGGCTATCAAGATACGCAGTATTTT. The rearrangement joins TRBV6-2 or TRBV6-3 to TRBJ2-3; 12 bases map to TRBD1. This CDR3 is 17 amino acids long. Trimming took 2 bases from V and 5 from J; bases not matched to a gene: 8. CDR1 MNHEY and CDR2 SVGEGT come from the germline V gene.

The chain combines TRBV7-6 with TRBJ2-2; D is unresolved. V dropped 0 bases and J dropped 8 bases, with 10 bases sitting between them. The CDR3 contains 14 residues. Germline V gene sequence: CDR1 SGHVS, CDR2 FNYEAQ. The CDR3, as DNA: TGTGCCAGCAGCTTAGCGCAGGCACGGGGGGAGCTGTTTTTT. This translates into CASSLAQARGELFF.

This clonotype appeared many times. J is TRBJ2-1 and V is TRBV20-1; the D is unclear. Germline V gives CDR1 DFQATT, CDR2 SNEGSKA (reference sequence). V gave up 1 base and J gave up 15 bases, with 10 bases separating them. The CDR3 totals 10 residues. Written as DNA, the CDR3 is TGCAGTGCTAGAGGGCTAGAGTTGTTCTTC. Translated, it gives CSARGLELFF.

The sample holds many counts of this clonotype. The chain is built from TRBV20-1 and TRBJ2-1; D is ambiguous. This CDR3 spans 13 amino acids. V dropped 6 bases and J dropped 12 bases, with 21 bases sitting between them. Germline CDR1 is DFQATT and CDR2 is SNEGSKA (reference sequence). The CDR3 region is CSADLPDSPWQFF. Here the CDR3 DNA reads TGCAGTGCCGACCTACCCGACTCTCCGTGGCAGTTCTTC.

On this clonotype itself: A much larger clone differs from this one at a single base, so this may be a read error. In DNA, the CDR3 is TGTGCCAGCAGCAGCCAGGGGGCCGGGGAGCTGCTTTTT. This translates into CASSSQGAGELLF. V usage is TRBV7-7 and J usage is TRBJ2-2, with 8 bases matching TRBD1. Germline V lookup: CDR1 SSHAT, CDR2 FNYEAQ (reference sequence). The CDR3 spans 13 residues.